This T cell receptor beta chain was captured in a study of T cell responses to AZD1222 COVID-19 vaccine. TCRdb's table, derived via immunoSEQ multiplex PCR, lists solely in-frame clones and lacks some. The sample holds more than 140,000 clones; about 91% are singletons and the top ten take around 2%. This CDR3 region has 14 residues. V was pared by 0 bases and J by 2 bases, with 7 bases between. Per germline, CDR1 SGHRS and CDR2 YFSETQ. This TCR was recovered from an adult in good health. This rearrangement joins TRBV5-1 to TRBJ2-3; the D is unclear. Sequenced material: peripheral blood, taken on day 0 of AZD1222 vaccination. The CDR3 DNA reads TGCGCCAGCAGCTTGGTTTACAACACAGATACGCAGTATTTT. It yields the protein CASSLVYNTDTQYF.